This TCR beta chain appears in the sequencing data of a study of T cell changes during pregnancy in multiple sclerosis. TCRdb's copy holds only in-frame clones and misses some; the assay was immunoSEQ multiplex PCR. This sample has roughly 43,000 clones; about 93% occur once, and the top ten carry roughly 0.67%. The CDR3 totals 15 residues. Germline assignment: CDR1 ENHRY and CDR2 SYGVKD. V dropped 6 bases and J dropped 1; count of bases not matched to a gene: 5. The sequences come from CD4+ T cells from peripheral blood mononuclear cells, collected in the third trimester of pregnancy. This clonotype was sampled from a female donor with multiple sclerosis, enrolled in a pregnancy study. The genes are TRBV10-3 and TRBJ1-1; 10 nucleotides line up with TRBD1. This CDR3 reads CAISAGTGENTEAFF. CDR3 DNA sequence: TGTGCCATCAGCGCTGGGACAGGGGAGAACACTGAAGCTTTCTTT.